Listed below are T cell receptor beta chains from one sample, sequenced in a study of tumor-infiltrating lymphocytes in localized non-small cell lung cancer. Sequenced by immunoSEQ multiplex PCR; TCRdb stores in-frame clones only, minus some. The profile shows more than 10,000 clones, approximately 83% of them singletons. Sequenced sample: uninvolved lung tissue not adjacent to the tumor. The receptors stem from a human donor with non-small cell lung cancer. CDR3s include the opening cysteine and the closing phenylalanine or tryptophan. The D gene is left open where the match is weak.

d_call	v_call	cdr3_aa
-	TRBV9	CASSARGRNYGYTF
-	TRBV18	CASSPRVHSGARETEAFF
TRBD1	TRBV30	CAWRGTGPSYEQYF
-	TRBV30	CACGSGSTDTQYF
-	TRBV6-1	CASSEAWKSSGKGVGAFF
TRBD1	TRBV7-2	CASSPPNRGSYNEQFF
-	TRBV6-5	CASSYRTRPSNTEAFF
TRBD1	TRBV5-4	CASSFQGGDTEAFF
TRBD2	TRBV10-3	CAISPGAGGPFGTDTQYF
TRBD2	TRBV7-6	CASSSLASGANTGELFF
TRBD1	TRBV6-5	CASSYEGQGTYGYTF
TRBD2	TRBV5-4	CASSFGSGSQREQYF
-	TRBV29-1	CSAAKDTDTQYF
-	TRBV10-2	CASSWGKVKNTEAFF